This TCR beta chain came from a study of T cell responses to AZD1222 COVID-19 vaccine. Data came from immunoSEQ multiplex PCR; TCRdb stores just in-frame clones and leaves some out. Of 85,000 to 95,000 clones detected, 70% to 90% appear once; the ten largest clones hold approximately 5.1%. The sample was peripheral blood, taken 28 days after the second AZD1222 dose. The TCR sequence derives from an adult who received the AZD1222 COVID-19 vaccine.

For the CDR3, the DNA is TGTGCCAGCAGTGACGTCGGGACAGCCATTTGGGATGGCTACACCTTC. It specifies CASSDVGTAIWDGYTF. The genes are TRBV6-1 and TRBJ1-2, with 7 bases fitting TRBD1. V gave up 3 bases and J gave up 6 bases; unmatched junction bases: 13. The V gene's germline CDR1 is MNHNS and CDR2 SASEGT. The CDR3 extends over 16 amino acids.